These 6 T cell receptor beta chains were all obtained from the same sample, sequenced in a study of molecular identifiers for immune sequencing clone quantification. TCRdb recomputed calls from the PCR reads with MiXCR, one row per CDR3 protein. The sample shows about 640,000 distinct CDR3 sequences, 20% of them seen only once. What was sequenced was naive CD8+ T cells from blood, with Jurkat cell RNA spiked in. Subset indicated: FACS-sorted CD8+CD4-CCR7+CD45RA+ naive T cells. These receptors came from a human donor in good health. Some libraries in this study had Jurkat cell RNA spiked in.

This clonotype was seen ten or more times. V is TRBV7-9 and J is TRBJ2-2; no clear D gene. V was clipped by 5 bases and J by 6 bases, with 13 bases between them. Germline values: CDR1 SEHNR, CDR2 FQNEAQ (reference sequence). CDR3 length: 14 residues. For the CDR3, the DNA is TGTGCCAGCAGCCGTCCCGACATTCCCGGGGAGCTGTTTTTT. This translates into CASSRPDIPGELFF. Using reference TRBV7-9 and TRBJ2-2 for the parts outside the CDR3, the full variable domain is DTGVSQNPRHKITKRGQNVTFRCDPISEHNRLYWYRQTLGQGPEFLTYFQNEAQLEKSRLLSDRFSAERPKGSFSTLEIQRTEQGDSAMYLCASSRPDIPGELFFGEGSRLTVL.

This clonotype was counted a single time. A much larger clone lies a single base off, so this may be a read error. CDR3 nucleotide sequence: TGTGCCAGCATCCATCCCTACGGCAGAGATGAAGCTTTCTTT. Its translation: CASIHPYGRDEAFF. The chain has TRBV14 and TRBJ1-1; D is ambiguous. The ends were cut back, 7 bases at V and 7 bases at J, with 19 bases in the middle. The V gene's germline CDR1 is SGHDN and CDR2 FVKESK. The CDR3 is made up of 14 amino acids. Drawing the rest from reference TRBV14 and TRBJ1-1, the complete variable domain is EAGVTQFPSHSVIEKGQTVTLRCDPISGHDNLYWYRRVMGKEIKFLLHFVKESKQDESGMPNNRFLAERTGGTYSTLKVQPAELEDSGVYFCASIHPYGRDEAFFGQGTRLTVV.

Of note for this clonotype: A read error is possible here, since a much larger clone lies one base away. This chain joins TRBV19 and TRBJ2-2; the match to TRBD1 covers 9 bases. CDR3 length: 15 amino acids. The V gene end was trimmed by 5 bases and the J gene end by 5 bases; junction bases not matched to a gene: 6. Germline V lookup: CDR1 LNHDA, CDR2 SQIVND (reference sequence). The CDR3 DNA sequence: TGTGCCAGTAGTCCACAGGGGGCAAGGACCGGGGAGCTGTTTTTT. It is translated as CASSPQGARTGELFF. The variable domain in full, with the rest retrieved from reference TRBV19 and TRBJ2-2, is DGGITQSPKYLFRKEGQNVTLSCEQNLNHDAMYWYRQDPGQGLRLIYYSQIVNDFQKGDIAEGYSVSREKKESFPLTVTSAQKNPTAFYLCASSPQGARTGELFFGEGSRLTVL.

This chain links TRBV6-2 or TRBV6-3 with TRBJ1-1, with D possibly TRBD1 on 5 matching bases. Trimming took 2 bases from V and 4 from J, leaving 20 bases between them. Germline V gene data show CDR1 as MNHEY and CDR2 as SVGEGT. The CDR3 has 17 residues. The CDR3 reads CASSYGGAGIVATEAFF. The CDR3 bases are TGTGCCAGCAGTTACGGGGGTGCGGGGATCGTTGCCACTGAAGCTTTCTTT.

This clonotype appeared many times. The chain uses TRBV12-3 or TRBV12-4 and TRBJ2-1; D perhaps matches TRBD2 (5 bases). CDR3 length: 17 residues. The V end lost 4 bases, the J end lost 1 base, and 17 bases lay between the germline ends. The CDR3 spells CASSSLEDRFSYNEQFF. Written as DNA, the CDR3 is TGTGCCAGCAGTTCATTGGAGGACCGATTTTCCTACAATGAGCAGTTCTTC.

This clonotype was seen ten or more times. V usage is TRBV9 and J usage is TRBJ2-3; 9 positions match TRBD1. This CDR3 spans 15 amino acids. From germline, CDR1 is SGDLS and CDR2 YYNGEE. V gave up 0 bases and J gave up 10 bases; unmatched junction bases: 9. CDR3 in amino acids: CASSVEGTGFSAQYF. DNA for the CDR3: TGTGCCAGCAGCGTAGAGGGGACAGGGTTTTCCGCGCAGTATTTT.